Given below is one T cell receptor beta chain in context. Its specificity is unknown. TCRdb re-called the reads through MiXCR, storing one row per CDR3 protein. The sample has 50,000 or so distinct CDR3 sequences; 15% to 25% are singletons. This entry comes from a study of T cell repertoires in cytomegalovirus infection. For the study at large: Recently identified HLA-C-restricted CMV epitopes and well-studied HLA-B-restricted CMV epitopes were used by the study. A matching HLA type, together with CMV infection, was signaled by public TCR beta signatures. Study-level points and caveats: Within the response measured ex vivo, HLA-C-restricted CMV-specific TCR beta clonotypes were dominant.

The CDR3 consists of 15 residues. Trimming pared 2 bases from V and 1 base from J, leaving 10 bases between. The germline V gene encodes CDR1 MNHNS and CDR2 SASEGT. The specimen comprised CD8+ T cells from cultured PBMCs, sampled from culture after CMV antigen stimulation. This chain uses TRBV6-1 with TRBJ2-3; D gene uncertain. The sequence derives from a human donor in good health (CMV status not recorded). Some clones in this sample may be carry-over from other donors' samples. The CDR3 loop is CASSEIAVRTDTQYF. The CDR3 DNA sequence: TGTGCCAGCAGTGAAATTGCCGTGCGCACAGATACGCAGTATTTT.